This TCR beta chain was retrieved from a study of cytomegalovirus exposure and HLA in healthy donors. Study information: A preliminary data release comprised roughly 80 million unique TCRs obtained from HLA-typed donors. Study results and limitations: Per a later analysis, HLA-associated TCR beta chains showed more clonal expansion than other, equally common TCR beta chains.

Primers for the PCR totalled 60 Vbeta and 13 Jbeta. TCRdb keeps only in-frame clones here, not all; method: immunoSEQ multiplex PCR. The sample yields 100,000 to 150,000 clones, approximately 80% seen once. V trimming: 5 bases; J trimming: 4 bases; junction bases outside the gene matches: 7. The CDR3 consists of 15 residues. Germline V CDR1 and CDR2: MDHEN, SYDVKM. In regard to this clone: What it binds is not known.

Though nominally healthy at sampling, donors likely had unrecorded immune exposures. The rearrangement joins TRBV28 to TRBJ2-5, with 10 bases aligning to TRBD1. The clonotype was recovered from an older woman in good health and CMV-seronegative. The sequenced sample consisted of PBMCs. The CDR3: CASSSQGQGGETQYF. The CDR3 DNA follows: TGTGCCAGCAGTAGTCAAGGACAGGGGGGAGAGACCCAGTACTTC.